This entry lists 23 T cell receptor beta chains sequenced from one sample in a study of CDR3 diversity in severe acne. TCRdb reprocessed the PCR reads with MiXCR, giving one entry per CDR3 protein. Here the sample spans some 84,000 distinct CDR3 sequences, 50% to 65% being singletons. The sample was blood. These TCRs come from a male donor in good health, without acne.

This chain connects TRBV6-6 to TRBJ2-7, with 14 bases lining up with TRBD2. The CDR3 covers 15 residues. V shed 6 bases and J 3 bases; nucleotides not matched to a gene: 4. Per germline, CDR1 MNHNY and CDR2 SVGAGI (reference sequence). The CDR3 sequence: CASRRLAGGVYEQYF. The CDR3 coding sequence is TGTGCCAGCAGAAGACTAGCGGGAGGGGTCTACGAGCAGTACTTC.

This clonotype has more than one count but fewer than ten. The chain recombines TRBV6-5 with TRBJ2-7; 11 positions match TRBD2. The V gene end was trimmed by 8 bases and the J gene end by 6 bases; junction bases not matched to a gene: 6. The CDR3 length is 13 residues. The germline CDR1 and CDR2 sequences are MNHEY and SVGAGI. The CDR3 spells CASWSLAGGEQYF. CDR3 bases: TGTGCCAGCTGGAGCCTAGCGGGAGGCGAGCAGTACTTC.

J is TRBJ2-5 and V is TRBV11-1; the D is unclear. Germline V gene sequence: CDR1 SGHAT, CDR2 FQDESV (reference sequence). The CDR3 runs 18 residues. V dropped 5 bases and J dropped 4 bases, with 26 bases sitting between them. CDR3 loop: CASSPPWAVRRPLETQYF. The CDR3 bases are TGTGCCAGCAGCCCTCCCTGGGCAGTCAGGCGTCCCTTAGAGACCCAGTACTTC.

In this sample, this clonotype turned up a few times. The V gene is TRBV19, the J gene TRBJ1-6; no clear D gene. Trimming pared 5 bases from V and 5 bases from J, leaving 22 bases between. Germline V gene lookup returns CDR1 LNHDA and CDR2 SQIVND (reference sequence). The length of the CDR3 is 18 residues. The chain's CDR3 is CASSPAGFSALNNSPLHF. CDR3 nucleotides: TGTGCCAGTAGTCCAGCAGGATTCTCGGCCCTGAATAATTCACCCCTCCACTTT.

Only a few counts were recorded for this clonotype. The rearrangement joins TRBV6-2 or TRBV6-3 to TRBJ2-5; D remains unclear. V lost 2 bases and J 2 bases, leaving 12 bases between the germline ends. The CDR3 extends over 15 amino acids. CDR1 MNHEY and CDR2 SVGEGT come from the germline V gene. CDR3 in DNA: TGTGCCAGCAGTTACGTGGCAGAAATACAAGAGACCCAGTACTTC. As protein: CASSYVAEIQETQYF.

As for this clonotype: The CDR3 does not end in the conserved phenylalanine or tryptophan, so this is likely a read error. The CDR3 loop is CASSGRGISFGYTL. The CDR3, as DNA: TGTGCCAGCAGTGGAAGGGGGATATCCTTTGGTTACACCCTC. This rearrangement joins TRBV25-1 to TRBJ1-2, with a tentative D call TRBD1 (6 bases). This CDR3 region has 14 residues. CDR1 is MGHDK, CDR2 SYGVNS, per germline. Trimming removed 4 bases at V and 11 bases at J, with 20 bases between.

This clonotype was seen only once. The rearrangement joins TRBV25-1 to TRBJ1-1; D ambiguous. Germline V gene sequence: CDR1 MGHDK, CDR2 SYGVNS. With 5 bases removed from V and 3 bases from J, the gap between germline ends came to 16 bases. The CDR3 consists of 15 residues. The CDR3 region has the DNA TGTGCCAGCAGTTATCAGTTGTCAGATTACACTGAAGCTTTCTTT. Translated: CASSYQLSDYTEAFF.

The V and J genes are TRBV7-2 and TRBJ2-5; 8 bases fit TRBD1. The CDR3 runs to 14 residues. Germline lookup yields CDR1 SGHTA and CDR2 FQGNSA. J lost 5 bases, V lost 4 bases, and 6 bases had no gene match. CDR3 in DNA: TGTGCCAGCAGCTACCAGGGGGCAGGGGAGACCCAGTACTTC. It codes for CASSYQGAGETQYF.

The chain carries TRBV11-2 and TRBJ2-3; D is ambiguous. Trimming cost V 5 bases and J 14 bases, with 20 bases left between them. Germline V gives CDR1 SGHAT, CDR2 FQNNGV. The CDR3 is 13 residues long. CDR3 sequence: CASSPSSSTPPYF. CDR3 DNA: TGTGCCAGCAGCCCGTCCTCCAGCACGCCGCCGTATTTT.

The V gene is TRBV15, the J gene TRBJ1-2; 9 bases are a match to TRBD1. The junction had 13 bases not matched to a gene; V was cut back by 10 bases and J by 4 bases. The germline V gene has CDR1 LNHNV and CDR2 YYDKDF (reference sequence). The CDR3 loop spans 15 amino acids. The DNA of the CDR3 is TGTGCCAGCAGTGTTACAGGGGGCTCGAGCTATGGCTACACCTTC. This sequence encodes CASSVTGGSSYGYTF.

The chain joins TRBV7-9 to TRBJ2-5, with 10 bases fitting TRBD2. Germline CDR1 is SEHNR and CDR2 is FQNEAQ (reference sequence). The CDR3 covers 15 residues. V shed 4 bases and J 5 bases; nucleotides not matched to a gene: 7. The CDR3 spells CASSSLAGGVETQYF. The DNA for the CDR3 is TGTGCCAGCAGCTCCTTAGCGGGGGGCGTTGAGACCCAGTACTTC.

In its sample, this clonotype was seen many times. The V and J genes are TRBV9 and TRBJ2-5; 10 bases are a match to TRBD2. CDR3 length: 15 amino acids. CDR1 is SGDLS, CDR2 YYNGEE, per germline. J gave up 2 bases and V 2 bases, and 3 bases lay outside the gene matches. CDR3 bases: TGTGCCAGCAGCGTCATAGCGGGGGGACAAGAGACCCAGTACTTC. This gives the protein CASSVIAGGQETQYF.

This clonotype was counted at least ten times. The CDR3 is CAISGGTGNYEQYF. DNA for the CDR3: TGTGCCATCAGTGGGGGTACAGGGAACTACGAGCAGTACTTC. V gene TRBV10-3 combines with J gene TRBJ2-7; a possible D gene is TRBD1 (6 bases). V was trimmed by 4 bases and J by 3 bases, leaving 13 bases between them. Germline V gene sequence: CDR1 ENHRY, CDR2 SYGVKD. This CDR3 spans 14 amino acids.

The V call is TRBV28, the J call TRBJ2-7; D may be TRBD1 (6 bases). CDR1 and CDR2 from the germline V gene are MDHEN and SYDVKM. Deletions cut 5 bases from V and 7 bases from J, with 18 bases between. The CDR3 runs to 14 residues. The CDR3 here is CASSRDTTLGEQYF. DNA for the CDR3: TGTGCCAGCAGTAGGGACACAACCTTGGGAGAGCAGTACTTC.

This rearrangement joins TRBV5-1 to TRBJ2-5, with TRBD2 identical over 7 bases. Germline V gene lookup returns CDR1 SGHRS and CDR2 YFSETQ. This CDR3 has 14 amino acids. Losses at the gene ends were 5 bases for V and 4 bases for J; bases not matched to a gene: 8. The CDR3 DNA reads as TGCGCCAGCAGGGGTGCGGGAGTAGGAGAGACCCAGTACTTC. Its protein product is CASRGAGVGETQYF.

This clonotype has just a few counts. V is TRBV13 and J is TRBJ2-7; TRBD2 aligns across 13 bases. The J call may be wrong; the DNA end is better matched by TRBJ2-1. The CDR3 has 15 amino acids. Germline lookup yields CDR1 PRHDT and CDR2 FYEKMQ (reference sequence). The DNA of the CDR3 is TGTGCCAGCAGATTCGGGACTAGCGGGAATGGTGAGCAGTTCTTC. Its protein product is CASRFGTSGNGEQFF.

This clonotype turned up a few times. V usage is TRBV13 and J usage is TRBJ2-7; 8 bases map to TRBD2. This CDR3 has 14 residues. J lost 5 bases, V lost 1 base, and 4 bases had no gene match. CDR1 and CDR2 from the germline V gene are PRHDT and FYEKMQ (reference sequence). In nucleotides, the CDR3 is TGTGCCAGCAGCTTAGCGGGAGGGCCCCACGAGCAGTACTTC. Translating it yields CASSLAGGPHEQYF.

The chain uses TRBV5-4 and TRBJ2-7; TRBD1 agrees at 7 bases. Germline V gene lookup returns CDR1 SGHNT and CDR2 YYREEE (reference sequence). The trim removed 1 base at V and 7 bases at J, leaving 5 bases unmatched. The CDR3 covers 13 residues. Here the CDR3 reads CASSLKGAGEQYF. In nucleotides, the CDR3 is TGTGCCAGCAGCTTGAAGGGGGCTGGAGAGCAGTACTTC.

Comments on this clonotype: It is unclear where the CDR3 begins or ends on the DNA, so no DNA is shown, and the CDR3 is as TCRdb lists it. The gene calls are TRBV12-3 or TRBV12-4 and TRBJ2-5; TRBD1, the table's D call, was not compared with the DNA. The CDR3 length is 21 residues, termini included. Here the CDR3 reads CASSPERGNEKLFFGSGTQYF.

Notes on this clonotype: This is likely a read error, given that the CDR3 carries no conserved phenylalanine or tryptophan at its end. It is unclear where the CDR3 begins or ends on the DNA, so no DNA is shown, and the CDR3 is as TCRdb lists it. The chain carries TRBV7-2 and TRBJ1-6. CDR1 is SGHTA, CDR2 FQGNSA, per germline. The CDR3 is 8 residues long, counting both termini. The CDR3 is CASSQLPS.

This chain connects TRBV5-4 to TRBJ2-1; 9 nucleotides match TRBD2. CDR3 length: 12 residues. The trim removed 2 bases at V and 12 bases at J, leaving 3 bases unmatched. Per the germline V gene, CDR1 is SGHNT and CDR2 is YYREEE (reference sequence). CDR3 DNA: TGTGCCAGCAGCTTAGCGGGGGGAGGGCAGTTCTTC. It codes for CASSLAGGGQFF.

A remark on this clonotype: A junction boundary mismatches the germline segment, possibly from a read error. This chain links TRBV7-3 with TRBJ2-5; D is uncertain. Germline loops: CDR1 SGHTA, CDR2 FQGTGA. This CDR3 is built from 14 residues. The CDR3 sequence: CASSLGGPQEAQYF. The CDR3 DNA is TGTGCCAGCAGCTTGGGTGGACCACAAGAGGCCCAGTACTTC. The complete variable domain, with remaining parts taken from reference TRBV7-3 and TRBJ2-5, reads GAGVSQTPSNKVTEKGKYVELRCDPISGHTALYWYRQSLGQGPEFLIYFQGTGAADDSGLPNDRFFAVRPEGSVSTLKIQRTERGDSAVYLCASSLGGPQEAQYFGPGTRLLVL.

This chain links TRBV25-1 with TRBJ1-5, with D hard to call. Germline V gene lookup returns CDR1 MGHDK and CDR2 SYGVNS. The CDR3 spans 13 residues. Trimming took off 9 bases at V and 2 bases at J, with 11 bases between the two ends. For the CDR3, the DNA is TGTGCCAGTACCGACCGGGGCAATCAGCCCCAGCATTTT. Translation gives CASTDRGNQPQHF.